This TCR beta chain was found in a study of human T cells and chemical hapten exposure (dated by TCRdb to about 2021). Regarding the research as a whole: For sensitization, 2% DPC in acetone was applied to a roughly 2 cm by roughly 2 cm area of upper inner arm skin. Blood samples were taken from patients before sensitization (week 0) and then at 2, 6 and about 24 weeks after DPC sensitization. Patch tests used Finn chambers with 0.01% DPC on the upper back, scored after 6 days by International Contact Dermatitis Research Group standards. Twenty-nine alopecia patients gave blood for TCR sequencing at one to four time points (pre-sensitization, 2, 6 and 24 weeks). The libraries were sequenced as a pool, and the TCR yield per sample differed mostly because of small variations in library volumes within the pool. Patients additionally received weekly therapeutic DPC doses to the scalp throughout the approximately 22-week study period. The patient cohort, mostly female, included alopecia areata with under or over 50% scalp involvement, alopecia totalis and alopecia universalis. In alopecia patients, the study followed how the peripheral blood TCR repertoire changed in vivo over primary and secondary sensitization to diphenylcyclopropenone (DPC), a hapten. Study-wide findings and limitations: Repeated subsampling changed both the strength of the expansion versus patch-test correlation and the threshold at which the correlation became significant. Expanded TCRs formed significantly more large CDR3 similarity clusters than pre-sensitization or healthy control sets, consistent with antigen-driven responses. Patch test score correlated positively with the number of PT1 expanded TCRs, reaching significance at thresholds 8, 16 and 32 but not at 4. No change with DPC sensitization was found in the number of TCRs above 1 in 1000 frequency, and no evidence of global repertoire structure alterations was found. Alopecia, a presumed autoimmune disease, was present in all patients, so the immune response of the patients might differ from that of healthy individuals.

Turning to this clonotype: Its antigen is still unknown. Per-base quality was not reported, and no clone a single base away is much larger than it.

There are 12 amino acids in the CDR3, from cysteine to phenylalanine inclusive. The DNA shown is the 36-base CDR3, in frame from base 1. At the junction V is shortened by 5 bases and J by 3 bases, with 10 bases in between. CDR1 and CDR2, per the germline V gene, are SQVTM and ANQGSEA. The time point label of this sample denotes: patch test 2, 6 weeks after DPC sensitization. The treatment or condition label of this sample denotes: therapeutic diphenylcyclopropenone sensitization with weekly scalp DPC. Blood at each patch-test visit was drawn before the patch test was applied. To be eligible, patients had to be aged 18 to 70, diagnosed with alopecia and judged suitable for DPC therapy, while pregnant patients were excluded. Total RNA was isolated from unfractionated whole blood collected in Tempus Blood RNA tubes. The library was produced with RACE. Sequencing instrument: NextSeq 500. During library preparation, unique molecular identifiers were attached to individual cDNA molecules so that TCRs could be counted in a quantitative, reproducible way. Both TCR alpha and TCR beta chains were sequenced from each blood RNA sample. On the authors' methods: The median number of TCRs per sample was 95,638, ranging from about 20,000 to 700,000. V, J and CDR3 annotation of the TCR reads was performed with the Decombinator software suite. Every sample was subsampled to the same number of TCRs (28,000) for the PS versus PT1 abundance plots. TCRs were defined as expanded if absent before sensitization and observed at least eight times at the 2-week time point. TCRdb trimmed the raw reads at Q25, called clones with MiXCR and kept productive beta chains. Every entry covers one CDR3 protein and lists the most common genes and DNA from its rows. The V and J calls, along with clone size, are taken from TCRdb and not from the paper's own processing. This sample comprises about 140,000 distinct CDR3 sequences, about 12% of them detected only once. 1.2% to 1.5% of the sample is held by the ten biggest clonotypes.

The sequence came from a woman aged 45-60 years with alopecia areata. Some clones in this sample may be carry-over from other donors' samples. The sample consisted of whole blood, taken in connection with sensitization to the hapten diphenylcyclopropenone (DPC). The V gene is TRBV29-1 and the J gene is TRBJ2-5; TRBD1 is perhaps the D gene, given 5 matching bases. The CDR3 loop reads CSVRTLEETQYF. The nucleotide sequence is TGCAGCGTTAGGACATTGGAAGAGACCCAGTACTTC.